What follows is one T cell receptor beta chain and its context. The entry originates in a study of blood T cell repertoires in COVID-19. V gave up 5 bases and J gave up 7 bases; unmatched junction bases: 20. Germline CDR1 is SEHNR and CDR2 is FQNEAQ (reference sequence). The CDR3 has 18 amino acids. Study processing details: Amplified reference gene primers provided the basis for estimating nucleated cell counts. Assay used: immunoSEQ multiplex PCR; TCRdb lists only in-frame clones, some missing. That table supplies the V and J calls and clone size; D and trimming were determined from the DNA. In the table there are tens of thousands of clones, roughly 88% of which are singletons.

Sequenced: peripheral blood. The receptor's source is a man aged 60-69 years with acute or convalescent COVID-19. The chain couples TRBV7-9 to TRBJ2-1; TRBD2 agrees at 7 bases. The CDR3 DNA is TGTGCCAGCAGCCTACCTCTAAAGAAGGCGGGAGTGTGGAATGAGCAGTTCTTC. This codes for CASSLPLKKAGVWNEQFF. The full variable domain, in which reference TRBV7-9 and TRBJ2-1 provide the parts outside the CDR3, is DTGVSQNPRHKITKRGQNVTFRCDPISEHNRLYWYRQTLGQGPEFLTYFQNEAQLEKSRLLSDRFSAERPKGSFSTLEIQRTEQGDSAMYLCASSLPLKKAGVWNEQFFGPGTRLTVL.